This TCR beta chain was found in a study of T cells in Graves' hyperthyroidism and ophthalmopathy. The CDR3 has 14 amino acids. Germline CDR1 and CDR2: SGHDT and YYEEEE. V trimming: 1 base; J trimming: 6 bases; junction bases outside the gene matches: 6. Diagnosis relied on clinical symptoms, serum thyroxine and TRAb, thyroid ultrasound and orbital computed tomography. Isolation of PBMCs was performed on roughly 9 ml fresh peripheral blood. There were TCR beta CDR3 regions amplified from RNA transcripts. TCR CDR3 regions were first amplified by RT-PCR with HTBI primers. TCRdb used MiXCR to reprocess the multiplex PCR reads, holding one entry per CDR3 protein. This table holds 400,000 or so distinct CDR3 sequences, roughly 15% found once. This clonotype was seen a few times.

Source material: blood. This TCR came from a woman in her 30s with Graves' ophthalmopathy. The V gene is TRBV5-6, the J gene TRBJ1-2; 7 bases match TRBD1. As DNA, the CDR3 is TGTGCCAGCAGCTTGCAGGGGGGACGAGATGGCTACACCTTC. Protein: CASSLQGGRDGYTF.